This TCR beta chain was recovered during a study of T cells expressing NK-cell markers. The CDR3 runs 16 residues. 5'RACE template switching with UMIs generated TCR beta cDNA. Using the 5' RACE reads, TCRdb records one entry per CDR3 protein without DNA. The sample holds some 440,000 distinct CDR3 sequences. The rearrangement uses TRBV12-3 or TRBV12-4 and TRBJ1-1; the TCRdb call, TRBD1, lacks DNA for checking. The sequence derives from a woman between 45 and 60 years old in good health. Sequencing was carried out using blood T cells: a sorted CD56 or NKG2C T cell subset, CD4+ or CD8+ T cells, or bulk PBMC T cells (not recorded which). CDR3 sequence: CASSWGQGRVNTEAFF.